The 5 T cell receptor beta chains below were found in one sample sequenced in a study of cytomegalovirus exposure and HLA in healthy donors. PCR employed 60 Vbeta and 13 Jbeta primers. The repertoire was sequenced with immunoSEQ multiplex PCR; TCRdb's copy has only in-frame clones and lacks some. The repertoire holds roughly 99,000 clones, 74% seen once, with around 2% in the top ten. Sequencing used PBMCs. The receptors derive from a male donor in good health and CMV-seronegative.

This chain connects TRBV30 to TRBJ1-2; 7 bases match TRBD1. With V trimmed by 0 bases and J by 7 bases, 8 bases remained unmatched. This CDR3 is 14 amino acids long. Germline CDR1 is GTSNPN and CDR2 is SVGIG (reference sequence). The CDR3, as DNA: TGTGCCTGGAGTGTTAACAGGGGCCTCCTTGGCTACACCTTC. Residues: CAWSVNRGLLGYTF.

V usage is TRBV5-4 and J usage is TRBJ2-3; 7 positions match TRBD1. The CDR3 has 14 residues. CDR1 and CDR2 from the germline V gene are SGHNT and YYREEE (reference sequence). V trimming: 5 bases; J trimming: 2 bases; junction bases outside the gene matches: 5. The CDR3, as DNA: TGTGCCAGCAGAGCGGACAGGTACACAGATACGCAGTATTTT. Translating it yields CASRADRYTDTQYF.

This clone was seen a few times. The J gene is TRBJ2-7, the V gene TRBV6-1, with 9 bases matching TRBD1. J was trimmed by 2 bases and V by 6 bases; bases with no gene match: 8. The CDR3 extends over 15 amino acids. Germline CDR1 MNHNS, CDR2 SASEGT. The CDR3 DNA follows: TGTGCCAGCAGACTAGGGACAGGGAAGACCTACGAGCAGTACTTC. This codes for CASRLGTGKTYEQYF.

CDR3 DNA: TGTGCCAGCAGCATCTCCGGGACAGGGTTTATCACAAACTCCTATGGCTACACCTTC. It specifies CASSISGTGFITNSYGYTF. The chain employs TRBV5-4 and TRBJ1-2; 9 bases match TRBD1. Germline V gene sequence: CDR1 SGHNT, CDR2 YYREEE (reference sequence). V shed 4 bases, J shed 4 bases, and the junction held 20 bases outside the gene matches. The CDR3 has 19 residues.

This chain connects TRBV28 to TRBJ2-7; 13 positions agree with TRBD2. Germline V lookup: CDR1 MDHEN, CDR2 SYDVKM. Unmatched junction bases numbered 21, after V lost 4 bases and J lost 3 bases. CDR3 length: 21 amino acids. For the CDR3, the DNA is TGTGCCAGCAGTTGGGGTGAATCGGGACTAGCGGGAATTGAAAGATACTACGAGCAGTACTTC. It translates to CASSWGESGLAGIERYYEQYF. Filled out from reference TRBV28 and TRBJ2-7, the complete variable domain reads DVKVTQSSRYLVKRTGEKVFLECVQDMDHENMFWYRQDPGLGLRLIYFSYDVKMKEKGDIPEGYSVSREKKERFSLILESASTNQTSMYLCASSWGESGLAGIERYYEQYFGPGTRLTVT.